This T cell receptor (beta chain) emerged from a study of radiotherapy plus CTLA-4 blockade in lung cancer (dated by TCRdb to 2016 to 2018). About the study as a whole: Among the enrolled patients, around 17% had an objective response, and 31% reached disease control. The research as a whole found: Early dynamic changes in blood T cell clones, together with increased serum interferon-beta after radiation, were reported as the strongest predictors of response. After treatment with radiotherapy and ipilimumab, TCR clones that originated in tumors expanded in peripheral blood.

Libraries were prepared through the immunoSEQ multiplex PCR assay. TCRdb took over this immuneACCESS table, retaining in-frame rearrangements with V and J assigned. Such tables are incomplete; in checked studies, under half of the missing clones stem from an unresolved V gene, and the remainder is unexplained. This sample lists 110,000 or so clones; 78% were detected once. The top ten clones comprise 5% to 5.5% of the sample. Spanning cysteine to phenylalanine, the CDR3 consists of 15 amino acids. Only the CDR3 DNA is retained, 45 bases long and in frame from the first base. Per the germline V gene, SGHTA is the CDR1 and FQGNSA is the CDR2. Trimming accounts for 5 bases at V and 1 base at J, while the number of junction bases matched to no gene is 7. Focal radiation therapy combined with CTLA-4 blockade (ipilimumab) was tested in patients with chemo-refractory metastatic non-small-cell lung cancer.

Comment on this clone: Its antigen specificity is not known. Base qualities were left out, and no much larger clone turns up one base away.

The material sequenced was peripheral blood, taken from a patient treated with radiotherapy plus ipilimumab. The clonotype originates from a human donor with non-small cell lung cancer who had a partial response to radiotherapy plus ipilimumab. The sequence joins TRBV7-2 to TRBJ1-1, and TRBD1 matches 7 of the central bases. In nucleotides, the sequence is TGTGCCAGCAGCCGTCGACAGGGCACGAACACTGAAGCTTTCTTT. It translates as CASSRRQGTNTEAFF.